This is a list of T cell receptor beta chains from one sample in a study of CD8 T cells in Susac syndrome. One entry per CDR3 protein results from TCRdb running MiXCR on the immunoSEQ multiplex PCR reads. The sample lists about 280,000 distinct CDR3 sequences, about 88% occurring once. Sequenced material: CD8+ T cells from PBMCs. These receptors were taken from a human donor with multiple sclerosis. Both conserved end residues are part of each CDR3.

cdr3_length: 14
v_call: TRBV20-1
cdr3_aa: CSARDRAGDYEQYF

cdr3_length: 13
v_call: TRBV28
cdr3_aa: CASSLRERETQYF

cdr3_length: 16
v_call: TRBV6-1
cdr3_aa: CASRDQGLLAKNIQYF

cdr3_length: 17
v_call: TRBV11-2
cdr3_aa: CASSIRRWLAGANEQFF

cdr3_length: 15
v_call: TRBV18
cdr3_aa: CASFTSGSITDTQYF

cdr3_length: 15
v_call: TRBV19
cdr3_aa: CASSNGRSSYNEQFF

cdr3_length: 16
v_call: TRBV14
cdr3_aa: CASSQAGTSVAYEQYF

cdr3_length: 13
v_call: TRBV25-1
cdr3_aa: CASRRSKGDTQYF

cdr3_length: 15
v_call: TRBV29-1
cdr3_aa: CSVEEYLRLGNEQFF

cdr3_length: 14
v_call: TRBV5-4
cdr3_aa: CASSETGTNTEAFF